The 23 T cell receptor beta chains in this list originate from one sample, sequenced in a study of early T cells in non-severe SARS-CoV-2 infection. TCRdb processed the 5' RACE reads anew with MiXCR; each CDR3 protein has one entry. The table has about 69,000 distinct CDR3 sequences, roughly a tenth seen once; the top ten hold under 6.5%. The sequenced sample was whole blood. The source of these receptors is an adult who was a healthcare worker with PCR-confirmed SARS-CoV-2 infection or an uninfected control (not recorded which).

The sample holds a few counts of this clonotype. The chain joins TRBV29-1 to TRBJ2-1; D is perhaps TRBD2 (5 bases). The CDR3 runs 12 residues. V was trimmed by 5 bases and J by 7 bases, leaving 12 bases between them. Germline CDR1 is SQVTM and CDR2 is ANQGSEA. The CDR3 coding sequence is TGCAGCGTTTTACTAGTTGGAAATGAGCAGTTCTTC. Translation: CSVLLVGNEQFF.

Only a few counts were recorded for this clonotype. V and J are TRBV20-1 and TRBJ1-3; D might be TRBD1 (5 bases). CDR3 length equals 12 residues. V was shortened by 5 bases and J by 4 bases, with 9 bases between the two germline ends. From germline, CDR1 is DFQATT and CDR2 SNEGSKA (reference sequence). In nucleotides, the CDR3 is TGCAGTGCTGCCCGACAGGGAAACACCATATATTTT. Translated, it gives CSAARQGNTIYF.

With respect to this clonotype: Just one base apart from a much larger clone, this may be a read error. The gene calls are TRBV20-1 and TRBJ2-3, with D unclear. The CDR3 spans 13 residues. V lost 7 bases, J lost 0 bases, and 11 bases lay in between. Germline CDR1 and CDR2: DFQATT and SNEGSKA (reference sequence). CDR3 amino acids: CSVTIESTDTQYF. Written as DNA, the CDR3 is TGCAGTGTCACCATCGAGAGCACAGATACGCAGTATTTT.

This clonotype was observed a handful of times. The chain recombines TRBV30 with TRBJ1-6, with D unclear. With 5 bases removed from V and 8 bases from J, the gap between germline ends came to 19 bases. CDR1 is GTSNPN and CDR2 is SVGIG in the germline V gene (reference sequence). This CDR3 is 15 amino acids long. CDR3: CAWDSGPGEDSPLHF. As DNA, the CDR3 is TGTGCCTGGGACTCCGGACCCGGGGAAGATTCACCCCTCCACTTT.

This clonotype was observed many times. The chain uses TRBV6-5 and TRBJ1-3, with a possible D match to TRBD1 (5 bases). The CDR3 contains 14 residues. V lost 5 bases to trimming and J lost 1 base, with 9 bases between them. Germline CDR1 is MNHEY and CDR2 is SVGAGI. Here the CDR3 reads CASSLGGSGNTIYF. The CDR3, as DNA: TGTGCCAGCAGTCTTGGGGGGTCTGGAAACACCATATATTTT.

This clonotype was detected only a few times. The chain couples TRBV3-1 to TRBJ1-6; 8 bases align to TRBD1. CDR1 is LGHDT, CDR2 YNNKEL, per germline (reference sequence). J gave up 7 bases and V 1 base, and 0 bases lay outside the gene matches. This CDR3 contains 14 residues. As DNA, the CDR3 is TGTGCCAGCAGCCAAGGGGACAGGAATTCACCCCTCCACTTT. This sequence encodes CASSQGDRNSPLHF.

This clonotype was counted at least ten times. The chain joins TRBV19 to TRBJ1-1; D may be TRBD1 (5 bases). From germline, CDR1 is LNHDA and CDR2 SQIVND (reference sequence). V lost 5 bases, J lost 1 base, and 14 bases lay in between. This CDR3 comprises 15 residues. CDR3: CASSAPGSGNTEAFF. In DNA form, the CDR3 reads TGTGCCAGTAGTGCCCCAGGGAGTGGGAACACTGAAGCTTTCTTT.

This clonotype was recorded many times. The chain links TRBV5-5 to TRBJ2-7; 8 nucleotides match TRBD1. The CDR3 consists of 14 residues. The V segment lost 3 bases and the J segment 2 bases; nucleotides outside the gene matches: 4. Germline CDR1 and CDR2: SGHKS and YYEKEE (reference sequence). The DNA for the CDR3 is TGTGCCAGCAGCTATTGGACAGGGACCTACGAGCAGTACTTC. It codes for CASSYWTGTYEQYF. The variable domain in full, completed from reference TRBV5-5 and TRBJ2-7, reads DAGVTQSPTHLIKTRGQQVTLRCSPISGHKSVSWYQQVLGQGPQFIFQYYEKEERGRGNFPDRFSARQFPNYSSELNVNALLLGDSALYLCASSYWTGTYEQYFGPGTRLTVT.

This clonotype was seen ten or more times. V and J are TRBV24-1 and TRBJ2-3; possible D gene TRBD1, 6 bases. The germline V and J ends were trimmed by 3 bases and 0 bases, with 9 bases remaining between them. The germline CDR1 and CDR2 sequences are KGHDR and SFDVKD. This CDR3 is built from 15 residues. The CDR3 nucleotides read TGTGCCACCAGTGATCCGGGACACAGCACAGATACGCAGTATTTT. Its protein is CATSDPGHSTDTQYF.

This clonotype was recorded a few times. The chain is built from TRBV6-1 and TRBJ2-3, with D perhaps matching TRBD2 (6 bases). Between the trimmed V and J ends, which lost 0 bases and 4 bases, there was a span of 20 bases. Per germline, CDR1 MNHNS and CDR2 SASEGT. The CDR3 consists of 18 residues. In nucleotides, the CDR3 is TGTGCCAGCAGTGAAGCATTTGTAGGAGGGTTCTTCGCAGATACGCAGTATTTT. This sequence encodes CASSEAFVGGFFADTQYF.

This clonotype was counted ten times or more. This rearrangement joins TRBV4-1 to TRBJ2-7; a possible D gene is TRBD1 (6 bases). The V and J ends lost 0 bases and 7 bases respectively, with 10 bases between them. Per the germline V gene, CDR1 is MGHRA and CDR2 is YSYEKL. The CDR3 spans 13 residues. The CDR3 is CASSQDRGWEQYF. Written as DNA, the CDR3 is TGCGCCAGCAGCCAAGACAGGGGCTGGGAGCAGTACTTC.

This chain joins TRBV10-3 and TRBJ2-2; D might be TRBD1 (5 bases). CDR3 length: 18 amino acids. Trimming removed 5 bases at V and 0 bases at J, with 19 bases between. From germline, CDR1 is ENHRY and CDR2 SYGVKD. As DNA, the CDR3 is TGTGCCATCAGTCAATGGTCTCAGGGTCGGGCGAACACCGGGGAGCTGTTTTTT. It yields the protein CAISQWSQGRANTGELFF.

The J gene is TRBJ2-7, the V gene TRBV6-5; D perhaps matches TRBD1 (6 bases). V dropped 5 bases and J dropped 5 bases, with 10 bases sitting between them. CDR3 length: 12 residues. The germline V gene encodes CDR1 MNHEY and CDR2 SVGAGI. As DNA, the CDR3 is TGTGCCAGCAGTGGGGGCTTCGACGAGCAGTACTTC. This encodes CASSGGFDEQYF.

This clonotype was recorded many times. The rearrangement uses TRBV27 and TRBJ1-2; 9 bases line up with TRBD1. Losses at the gene ends were 6 bases for V and 5 bases for J; bases not matched to a gene: 7. CDR3 length: 14 residues. CDR1 is MNHEY and CDR2 is SMNVEV in the germline V gene (reference sequence). The DNA for the CDR3 is TGTGCCAGCAGACCCACAGGGGGCGCTTATGGCTACACCTTC. This codes for CASRPTGGAYGYTF.

CDR3 sequence reads: CASKLGLALSDTQYF. The CDR3 nucleotides are TGTGCCAGCAAGTTGGGACTAGCTTTGTCAGATACGCAGTATTTT. The chain combines TRBV2 with TRBJ2-3, with 9 positions matching TRBD2. The CDR3 sequence is 15 residues long. The J segment lost 4 bases and the V segment lost 7 bases, leaving 9 bases of the junction unmatched. The germline V gene encodes CDR1 SNHLY and CDR2 FYNNEI. Looking up the rest from reference TRBV2 and TRBJ2-3 gives the full variable domain: EPEVTQTPSHQVTQMGQEVILRCVPISNHLYFYWYRQILGQKVEFLVSFYNNEISEKSEIFDDQFSVERPDGSNFTLKIRSTKLEDSAMYFCASKLGLALSDTQYFGPGTRLTVL.

This clonotype was counted ten times or more. This chain joins TRBV6-6 and TRBJ1-1; D may be TRBD1 (6 bases). Per germline, CDR1 MNHNY and CDR2 SVGAGI (reference sequence). The V and J ends lost 5 bases and 1 base respectively, with 14 bases between them. The CDR3 covers 15 residues. The chain's CDR3 is CASSPRQASNTEAFF. DNA of the CDR3: TGTGCCAGCAGTCCCCGACAGGCCTCGAACACTGAAGCTTTCTTT.

A word on this clonotype: At one boundary the junction diverges from the germline segment, which might be a read error. CDR3 in amino acids: CSARGPAFSVF. The CDR3 coding sequence is TGCAGTGCTAGAGGTCCGGCCTTTTCAGTTTTC. J is TRBJ1-2 and V is TRBV20-1; no clear D gene. CDR3 size: 11 residues. CDR1 and CDR2 (germline): DFQATT, SNEGSKA (reference sequence).

Many counts were recorded for this clonotype. This chain connects TRBV5-6 to TRBJ1-2; weak D call: TRBD1 (6 bases). V was pared by 0 bases and J by 6 bases, with 9 bases between. The germline gives CDR1 SGHDT, CDR2 YYEEEE. The CDR3 contains 13 residues. In nucleotides, the CDR3 is TGTGCCAGCAGCTTGGACAGGGCTGATGGCTACACCTTC. This translates into CASSLDRADGYTF. Filled out from reference TRBV5-6 and TRBJ1-2, the complete variable domain reads DAGVTQSPTHLIKTRGQQVTLRCSPKSGHDTVSWYQQALGQGPQFIFQYYEEEERQRGNFPDRFSGHQFPNYSSELNVNALLLGDSALYLCASSLDRADGYTFGSGTRLTVV.

This chain connects TRBV6-1 to TRBJ1-2; D is unresolved. The CDR3 loop spans 16 amino acids. Trimming shortened V by 6 bases and J by 1 base, and 18 bases separated the two germline ends. Germline CDR1 and CDR2: MNHNS and SASEGT. The DNA of the CDR3 is TGTGCCAGCAGACCGAAGGCTCCCGAAAGTAACTATGGCTACACCTTC. It specifies CASRPKAPESNYGYTF.

The sample holds many counts of this clonotype. The CDR3 DNA sequence: TGTGCCAGCGGGGGCGGGGGTACGCAGTATTTT. It is translated as CASGGGGTQYF. V and J are TRBV7-2 and TRBJ2-3; a possible D gene is TRBD2 (7 bases). The CDR3 is 11 residues long. The V end was cut by 8 bases, the J end by 8 bases, with 11 bases between. Germline assignment: CDR1 SGHTA and CDR2 FQGNSA.

This clonotype was observed a handful of times. The chain couples TRBV5-5 to TRBJ2-2; D might be TRBD2 (7 bases). V was cut by 4 bases and J by 0 bases, with 10 bases left in between. The CDR3 runs 15 residues. Germline V gene sequence: CDR1 SGHKS, CDR2 YYEKEE (reference sequence). The CDR3 nucleotides read TGTGCCAGCAGCGAGGGGGGGCCGAACACCGGGGAGCTGTTTTTT. This sequence encodes CASSEGGPNTGELFF. Variable domain in full (rest from reference TRBV5-5 and TRBJ2-2): DAGVTQSPTHLIKTRGQQVTLRCSPISGHKSVSWYQQVLGQGPQFIFQYYEKEERGRGNFPDRFSARQFPNYSSELNVNALLLGDSALYLCASSEGGPNTGELFFGEGSRLTVL.

This clonotype has a handful of counts. The chain recombines TRBV7-9 with TRBJ1-3; D gene unclear. The V gene lost 2 bases and the J gene lost 0 bases, with 8 bases spanning the gap. Germline values: CDR1 SEHNR, CDR2 FQNEAQ (reference sequence). The CDR3 has 15 amino acids. CDR3 residues: CASSLFSVSGNTIYF. CDR3 nucleotide sequence: TGTGCCAGCAGCTTATTCTCAGTCTCTGGAAACACCATATATTTT.

This clonotype was seen at least ten times. This chain uses TRBV7-9 with TRBJ2-7; maybe TRBD2 (5 bases). This CDR3 has 15 amino acids. The germline CDR1 and CDR2 sequences are SEHNR and FQNEAQ (reference sequence). V lost 5 bases, J lost 5 bases, and 19 bases lay in between. The CDR3 DNA is TGTGCCAGCAGCCCGCTAGCCCTACTGAAGGACGAGCAGTACTTC. It yields the protein CASSPLALLKDEQYF. Variable domain in full (rest from reference TRBV7-9 and TRBJ2-7): DTGVSQNPRHKITKRGQNVTFRCDPISEHNRLYWYRQTLGQGPEFLTYFQNEAQLEKSRLLSDRFSAERPKGSFSTLEIQRTEQGDSAMYLCASSPLALLKDEQYFGPGTRLTVT.